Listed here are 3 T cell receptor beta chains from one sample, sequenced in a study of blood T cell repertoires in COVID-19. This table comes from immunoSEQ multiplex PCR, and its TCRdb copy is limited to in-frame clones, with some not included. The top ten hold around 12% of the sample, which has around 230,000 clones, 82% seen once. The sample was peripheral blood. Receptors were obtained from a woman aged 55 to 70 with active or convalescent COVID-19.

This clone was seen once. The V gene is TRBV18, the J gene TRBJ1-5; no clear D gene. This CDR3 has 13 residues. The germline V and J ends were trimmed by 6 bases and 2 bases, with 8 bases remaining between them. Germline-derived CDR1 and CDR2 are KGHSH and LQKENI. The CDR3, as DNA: TGTGCCAGCTCCCCGCCAGGCAATCAGCCCCAGCATTTT. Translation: CASSPPGNQPQHF. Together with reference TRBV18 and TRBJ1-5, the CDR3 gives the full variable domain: NAGVMQNPRHLVRRRGQEARLRCSPMKGHSHVYWYRQLPEEGLKFMVYLQKENIIDESGMPKERFSAEFPKEGPSILRIQQVVRGDSAAYFCASSPPGNQPQHFGDGTRLSIL.

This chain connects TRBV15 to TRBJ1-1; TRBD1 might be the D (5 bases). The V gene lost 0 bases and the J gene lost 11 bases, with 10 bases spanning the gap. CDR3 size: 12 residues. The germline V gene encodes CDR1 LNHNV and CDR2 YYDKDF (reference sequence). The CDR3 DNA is TGTGCCACCAGCAGAGATAGGGGTCGGGCTTTCTTT. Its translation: CATSRDRGRAFF.

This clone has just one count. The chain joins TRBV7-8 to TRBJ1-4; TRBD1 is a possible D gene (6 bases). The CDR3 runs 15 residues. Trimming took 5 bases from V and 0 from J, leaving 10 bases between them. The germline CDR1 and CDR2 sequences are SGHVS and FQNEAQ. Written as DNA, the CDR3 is TGTGCCAGCAGCACCGGGACAACAACTAATGAAAAACTGTTTTTT. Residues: CASSTGTTTNEKLFF.